The next 29 T cell receptor beta chains were all read from a single sample in a study of cytomegalovirus exposure and HLA in healthy donors. Researchers ran the PCR with 60 Vbeta and 13 Jbeta primers. Profiled with immunoSEQ multiplex PCR; TCRdb holds only in-frame clones, not every one. The sample contains some 140,000 clones, around 80% of which appear only once. The sequencing input was PBMCs. These receptors were taken from a man younger than 40 in good health.

The chain carries TRBV6-1 and TRBJ2-5; D may be TRBD2 (5 bases). Trimming removed 5 bases from V and 2 bases from J, with 9 bases in between. Looked up from germline, CDR1 is MNHNS and CDR2 is SASEGT. This CDR3 comprises 13 residues. CDR3 sequence: CASSWTGQETQYF. CDR3 nucleotides: TGTGCCAGCAGTTGGACTGGACAAGAGACCCAGTACTTC.

This clone was detected a few times. The J gene is TRBJ2-3, the V gene TRBV6-5, with D possibly being TRBD2 (5 bases). CDR3 size: 13 residues. V lost 4 bases and J 0 bases, leaving 5 bases between the germline ends. The germline V gene has CDR1 MNHEY and CDR2 SVGAGI. This CDR3 is CASSSSSTDTQYF. CDR3 in DNA: TGTGCCAGCAGTTCTAGCAGCACAGATACGCAGTATTTT.

Only a few counts were recorded for this clone. The V call is TRBV6-4, the J call TRBJ2-5; tentative D call: TRBD2 (5 bases). The V gene's germline CDR1 is MRHNA and CDR2 SNTAGT. The CDR3 sequence is 14 residues long. The V gene lost 3 bases and the J gene lost 4 bases, with 12 bases spanning the gap. The CDR3 protein is CASSEGPAAETQYF. The CDR3 DNA sequence: TGTGCCAGCAGTGAAGGGCCAGCGGCAGAGACCCAGTACTTC.

On this clone itself: Other DNA variants within this sample encode the same CDR3. The chain links TRBV27 to TRBJ2-1; 8 bases align to TRBD2. The V gene's germline CDR1 is MNHEY and CDR2 SMNVEV (reference sequence). After removal of 4 bases from V and 4 bases from J, the junction contained 9 bases not matched to a gene. The CDR3 contains 16 residues. The CDR3 DNA reads TGTGCCAGCAGTTCTCCACTAGCGGATAGATACAATGAGCAGTTCTTC. This sequence encodes CASSSPLADRYNEQFF.

The chain carries TRBV27 and TRBJ1-1; tentative D call: TRBD1 (6 bases). Trimming cost V 8 bases and J 1 base, with 11 bases left between them. The germline CDR1 and CDR2 sequences are MNHEY and SMNVEV (reference sequence). The CDR3 extends over 13 amino acids. CDR3: CASLGQPNTEAFF. CDR3 sequence (DNA): TGTGCCAGCCTTGGACAGCCGAACACTGAAGCTTTCTTT.

This sequence joins TRBV4-3 and TRBJ1-5, with 7 bases that match TRBD1. The CDR3 runs 17 residues. CDR1 and CDR2 (germline): LGHNA, YSLEER. With V trimmed by 0 bases and J by 4 bases, 9 bases remained unmatched. CDR3 loop: CASSQERPRGTNQPQHF. CDR3 DNA: TGCGCCAGCAGCCAAGAACGGCCCAGGGGGACTAATCAGCCCCAGCATTTT.

The chain combines TRBV9 with TRBJ2-3; D might be TRBD1 (6 bases). CDR1 and CDR2 (germline): SGDLS, YYNGEE. The CDR3 runs 13 residues. V lost 6 bases and J 5 bases, leaving 13 bases between the germline ends. The chain's CDR3 is CASNRESEDTQYF. The CDR3 DNA reads as TGTGCCAGCAACAGGGAGAGTGAAGATACGCAGTATTTT.

V usage is TRBV7-9 and J usage is TRBJ2-5, with 8 bases fitting TRBD2. CDR3 size: 13 residues. Germline V gives CDR1 SEHNR, CDR2 FQNEAQ (reference sequence). The V gene end was trimmed by 5 bases and the J gene end by 4 bases; junction bases not matched to a gene: 3. CDR3 protein: CASSRGLAETQYF. CDR3 coding DNA: TGTGCCAGCAGCCGAGGACTAGCAGAGACCCAGTACTTC. Looking up the rest from reference TRBV7-9 and TRBJ2-5 gives the full variable domain: DTGVSQNPRHKITKRGQNVTFRCDPISEHNRLYWYRQTLGQGPEFLTYFQNEAQLEKSRLLSDRFSAERPKGSFSTLEIQRTEQGDSAMYLCASSRGLAETQYFGPGTRLLVL.

V gene TRBV28 combines with J gene TRBJ2-5, with D perhaps matching TRBD2 (5 bases). This CDR3 region has 13 residues. V was shortened by 6 bases and J by 5 bases, with 13 bases between the two germline ends. The germline CDR1 and CDR2 sequences are MDHEN and SYDVKM. Here the CDR3 reads CASSGVSRETQYF. The CDR3 nucleotides are TGTGCCAGCAGCGGGGTATCGAGGGAGACCCAGTACTTC.

V and J are TRBV5-1 and TRBJ1-1, with D possibly matching TRBD1 (5 bases). The CDR3 spans 14 residues. From germline, CDR1 is SGHRS and CDR2 YFSETQ. Trimming removed 5 bases at V and 2 bases at J, with 13 bases between. The CDR3 loop is CASRSGGANTEAFF. CDR3 DNA sequence: TGCGCCAGCAGGTCGGGTGGGGCTAACACTGAAGCTTTCTTT.

V gene TRBV4-1 combines with J gene TRBJ2-2, with 8 bases identical to TRBD2. Germline V gene data show CDR1 as MGHRA and CDR2 as YSYEKL. The junction had 8 bases not matched to a gene; V was cut back by 1 base and J by 1 base. This CDR3 is built from 18 residues. The chain's CDR3 is CASSQVVPSGGNTGELFF. In nucleotides, the CDR3 is TGCGCCAGCAGCCAAGTGGTCCCCAGCGGGGGGAACACCGGGGAGCTGTTTTTT.

The J gene is TRBJ2-2, the V gene TRBV6-5, with 7 bases lining up with TRBD2. The CDR3 totals 14 residues. Trimming removed 5 bases from V and 7 bases from J; junction bases left unmatched: 7. Per the germline V gene, CDR1 is MNHEY and CDR2 is SVGAGI. The CDR3 protein is CASSRGGMIGELFF. Here the CDR3 DNA reads TGTGCCAGCAGTCGGGGAGGGATGATCGGGGAGCTGTTTTTT.

The rearrangement joins TRBV18 to TRBJ1-2; 7 nucleotides match TRBD1. This CDR3 is built from 15 residues. V was clipped by 3 bases and J by 3 bases; unmatched bases: 7. Germline-derived CDR1 and CDR2 are KGHSH and LQKENI. The CDR3 nucleotides read TGTGCCAGCTCACCGAAACAGGGGTTCTACTATGGCTACACCTTC. Its protein product is CASSPKQGFYYGYTF.

J is TRBJ2-1 and V is TRBV28, with 9 bases lining up with TRBD1. V was pared by 6 bases and J by 6 bases, with 12 bases of the junction left unmatched. Germline CDR1 is MDHEN and CDR2 is SYDVKM. The CDR3 has 16 amino acids. This CDR3 is CASRPPGTGLSNEQFF. CDR3 nucleotide sequence: TGTGCCAGCAGACCCCCCGGGACAGGGTTGAGCAATGAGCAGTTCTTC.

V is TRBV30 and J is TRBJ2-7; 8 bases are a match to TRBD1. In germline, CDR1 is GTSNPN, CDR2 SVGIG (reference sequence). Trimming at V came to 6 bases and at J to 0 bases, leaving 4 bases not matched to a gene. This CDR3 comprises 13 residues. Here the CDR3 DNA reads TGTGCCTGTACAGGGGGTAGCTCCTACGAGCAGTACTTC. Its protein product is CACTGGSSYEQYF.

V is TRBV7-9 and J is TRBJ1-3; 7 bases agree with TRBD1. The V gene end was trimmed by 1 base and the J gene end by 1 base; junction bases not matched to a gene: 4. The CDR3 sequence is 16 residues long. Germline CDR1 and CDR2: SEHNR and FQNEAQ (reference sequence). In DNA, the CDR3 is TGTGCCAGCAGCTTAGTCGGCAGGGGGTCTGGAAACACCATATATTTT. It encodes CASSLVGRGSGNTIYF.

The chain is built from TRBV6-5 and TRBJ2-7; 8 positions match TRBD1. There are 14 residues in the CDR3. From germline, CDR1 is MNHEY and CDR2 SVGAGI. The junction had 7 bases not matched to a gene; V was cut back by 2 bases and J by 7 bases. CDR3 amino acids: CASSYIRGPREQYF. CDR3 DNA: TGTGCCAGCAGTTACATCAGGGGGCCGCGTGAGCAGTACTTC.

This clone was counted only a few times. This chain joins TRBV19 and TRBJ2-2; 7 nucleotides match TRBD1. Germline V gene sequence: CDR1 LNHDA, CDR2 SQIVND (reference sequence). CDR3 length equals 17 residues. The V and J ends lost 2 bases and 0 bases, in that order; junction bases with no gene match: 6. The CDR3: CASSIPGQASNTGELFF. The CDR3 DNA reads TGTGCCAGTAGTATACCCGGACAGGCTTCGAACACCGGGGAGCTGTTTTTT. Variable domain in full (rest from reference TRBV19 and TRBJ2-2): DGGITQSPKYLFRKEGQNVTLSCEQNLNHDAMYWYRQDPGQGLRLIYYSQIVNDFQKGDIAEGYSVSREKKESFPLTVTSAQKNPTAFYLCASSIPGQASNTGELFFGEGSRLTVL.

The rearrangement links TRBV5-6 to TRBJ1-5; 8 nucleotides line up with TRBD1. The V and J ends lost 3 bases and 4 bases, in that order; junction bases with no gene match: 3. The CDR3 contains 14 residues. The germline CDR1 and CDR2 sequences are SGHDT and YYEEEE. CDR3 DNA: TGTGCCAGCAGCTACCGACAGGGGAATCAGCCCCAGCATTTT. Translated: CASSYRQGNQPQHF.

J is TRBJ2-6 and V is TRBV5-1, with 7 positions matching TRBD1. The CDR3 totals 16 residues. The V segment lost 5 bases and the J segment 0 bases; nucleotides outside the gene matches: 5. CDR1 and CDR2 (germline): SGHRS, YFSETQ. The CDR3 region has the DNA TGCGCCAGCAGTCTCGGACAGGCCTCTGGGGCCAACGTCCTGACTTTC. This translates into CASSLGQASGANVLTF.

This clone turned up a few times. The chain links TRBV11-2 to TRBJ2-1; 8 bases fit TRBD2. Germline values: CDR1 SGHAT, CDR2 FQNNGV. CDR3 size: 15 residues. V lost 5 bases, J lost 7 bases, and 10 bases stayed unmatched. CDR3: CASSGAGANWNEQFF. The CDR3 nucleotides read TGTGCCAGCAGCGGAGCGGGAGCAAATTGGAATGAGCAGTTCTTC. Filled out from reference TRBV11-2 and TRBJ2-1, the complete variable domain reads EAGVAQSPRYKIIEKRQSVAFWCNPISGHATLYWYQQILGQGPKLLIQFQNNGVVDDSQLPKDRFSAERLKGVDSTLKIQPAKLEDSAVYLCASSGAGANWNEQFFGPGTRLTVL.

This clone appeared a single time. V gene TRBV30 combines with J gene TRBJ1-5; the D gene is possibly TRBD1 (6 bases). Trimming removed 4 bases from V and 6 bases from J, with 13 bases in between. In germline, CDR1 is GTSNPN, CDR2 SVGIG (reference sequence). The CDR3 is 13 amino acids. The CDR3 DNA reads TGTGCCTGGACCCGGGGGGCGCTTCAGCCCCAGCATTTT. Residues: CAWTRGALQPQHF.

This clone appeared a few times. Given a much more abundant clone one base away, this may be a read error. This chain connects TRBV6-5 to TRBJ1-5; a weak D match, TRBD1 (5 bases). V gave up 2 bases and J gave up 1 base, with 9 bases separating them. The germline gives CDR1 MNHEY, CDR2 SVGAGI. The CDR3 is made up of 15 amino acids. In DNA, the CDR3 is TGTGCCAGCAGTTACGCCCGACAGAGCAATCAGCCCCAGCATTTT. Translating it yields CASSYARQSNQPQHF.

The chain couples TRBV18 to TRBJ2-5; D is possibly TRBD2 (5 bases). There are 16 residues in the CDR3. V shed 1 base and J shed 2 bases, with 14 bases lying between them. The germline gives CDR1 KGHSH, CDR2 LQKENI. CDR3 protein: CASSPLEGAPQETQYF. The CDR3, as DNA: TGTGCCAGCTCACCACTTGAGGGAGCCCCTCAAGAGACCCAGTACTTC.

The J gene is TRBJ1-5, the V gene TRBV18; a weak D match, TRBD1 (6 bases). V was cut by 5 bases and J by 4 bases, with 9 bases left in between. Germline V gene sequence: CDR1 KGHSH, CDR2 LQKENI. The CDR3 spans 13 residues. The CDR3: CASSGGQNQPQHF. The CDR3 DNA sequence: TGTGCCAGCTCAGGGGGACAAAATCAGCCCCAGCATTTT.

The gene calls are TRBV27 and TRBJ2-4, with D perhaps matching TRBD1 (6 bases). There are 15 residues in the CDR3. Looked up from germline, CDR1 is MNHEY and CDR2 is SMNVEV (reference sequence). V lost 10 bases and J lost 0, with 16 bases in between. The chain's CDR3 is CAKQQGSIAKNIQYF. Written as DNA, the CDR3 is TGTGCCAAACAACAGGGTTCCATAGCCAAAAACATTCAGTACTTC.

This clone was counted only a few times. This rearrangement joins TRBV6-5 to TRBJ2-5, with D hard to call. Between the trimmed V and J ends, which lost 2 bases and 5 bases, there was a span of 3 bases. CDR1 is MNHEY, CDR2 SVGAGI, per germline. The CDR3 has 11 residues. The CDR3 DNA reads TGTGCCAGCAGTTACCGGGAGACCCAGTACTTC. Translated: CASSYRETQYF.

This chain uses TRBV7-2 with TRBJ2-3; D is undetermined. Deletions cut 8 bases from V and 0 bases from J, with 9 bases between. Germline lookup yields CDR1 SGHTA and CDR2 FQGNSA. CDR3 size: 13 residues. Here the CDR3 reads CASRLPSTDTQYF. In DNA form, the CDR3 reads TGTGCCAGCCGTCTCCCGAGCACAGATACGCAGTATTTT.

V usage is TRBV30 and J usage is TRBJ2-5; possible D gene TRBD2, 5 bases. Germline V gene lookup returns CDR1 GTSNPN and CDR2 SVGIG (reference sequence). The V end lost 0 bases, the J end lost 5 bases, and 13 bases lay between the germline ends. This CDR3 has 14 amino acids. CDR3 nucleotide sequence: TGTGCCTGGAGTGTAGAGGGTAAGTGGGAGACCCAGTACTTC. Protein product: CAWSVEGKWETQYF.